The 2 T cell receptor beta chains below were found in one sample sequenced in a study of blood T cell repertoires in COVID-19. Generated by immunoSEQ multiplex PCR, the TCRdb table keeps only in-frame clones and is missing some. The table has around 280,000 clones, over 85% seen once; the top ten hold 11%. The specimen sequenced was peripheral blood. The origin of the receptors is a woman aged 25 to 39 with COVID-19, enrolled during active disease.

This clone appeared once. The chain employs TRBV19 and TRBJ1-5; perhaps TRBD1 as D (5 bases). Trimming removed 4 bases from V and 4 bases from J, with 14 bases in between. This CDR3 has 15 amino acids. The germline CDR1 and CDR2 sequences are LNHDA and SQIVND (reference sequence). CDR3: CASSTGVRANQPQHF. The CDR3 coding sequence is TGTGCCAGTAGTACGGGGGTGAGAGCTAATCAGCCCCAGCATTTT.

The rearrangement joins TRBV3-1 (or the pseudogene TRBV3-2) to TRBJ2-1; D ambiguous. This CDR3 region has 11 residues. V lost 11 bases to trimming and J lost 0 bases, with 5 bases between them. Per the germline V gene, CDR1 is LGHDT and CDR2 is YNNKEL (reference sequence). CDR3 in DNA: TGTGCCTCGAGCTCCTACAATGAGCAGTTCTTC. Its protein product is CASSSYNEQFF.